A single sample gave rise to the 31 T cell receptor beta chains below, sequenced in a study of siplizumab effects on memory and regulatory T cells. The data were produced by immunoSEQ multiplex PCR, yet TCRdb's version contains in-frame clones alone and is incomplete. The sample records some 100,000 clones, 90% to 95% being singletons. Material for sequencing was non-Treg CD4+ T cells sorted from blood. Receptors originate from a human donor in good health.

This chain uses TRBV30 with TRBJ1-2; D not resolved. The CDR3 sequence is 14 residues long. The germline CDR1 and CDR2 sequences are GTSNPN and SVGIG (reference sequence). Trimming removed 0 bases at V and 4 bases at J, with 12 bases between. The chain's CDR3 is CAWSVTLGGYGYTF. DNA of the CDR3: TGTGCCTGGAGTGTAACCCTAGGCGGCTATGGCTACACCTTC.

This chain links TRBV29-1 with TRBJ2-3, with 9 bases lining up with TRBD2. The V and J ends lost 5 bases and 4 bases, in that order; junction bases with no gene match: 13. Germline loops: CDR1 SQVTM, CDR2 ANQGSEA. The CDR3 loop spans 16 amino acids. The CDR3 loop reads CSVPGLAGFLADTQYF. The CDR3 DNA sequence: TGCAGCGTTCCGGGACTAGCAGGATTTTTGGCAGATACGCAGTATTTT.

The chain carries TRBV18 and TRBJ2-7; perhaps TRBD2 as D (6 bases). Germline-derived CDR1 and CDR2 are KGHSH and LQKENI. The ends were cut back, 5 bases at V and 3 bases at J, with 17 bases in the middle. This CDR3 spans 15 amino acids. For the CDR3, the DNA is TGTGCCAGCTCAAGTGGGGCGGGGCTGCACTACGAGCAGTACTTC. Protein sequence: CASSSGAGLHYEQYF. Combining the CDR3 with reference TRBV18 and TRBJ2-7 gives the whole variable domain NAGVMQNPRHLVRRRGQEARLRCSPMKGHSHVYWYRQLPEEGLKFMVYLQKENIIDESGMPKERFSAEFPKEGPSILRIQQVVRGDSAAYFCASSSGAGLHYEQYFGPGTRLTVT.

The rearrangement joins TRBV28 to TRBJ2-5, with D tentatively TRBD2 (5 bases). V was clipped by 4 bases and J by 9 bases, with 24 bases between them. Germline V CDR1 and CDR2: MDHEN, SYDVKM. This CDR3 has 16 residues. The CDR3 reads CASSSRLSPRDRAQYF. Written as DNA, the CDR3 is TGTGCCAGCAGTTCCCGACTATCACCCCGAGACCGGGCCCAGTACTTC. Full variable domain (missing parts from reference TRBV28 and TRBJ2-5): DVKVTQSSRYLVKRTGEKVFLECVQDMDHENMFWYRQDPGLGLRLIYFSYDVKMKEKGDIPEGYSVSREKKERFSLILESASTNQTSMYLCASSSRLSPRDRAQYFGPGTRLLVL.

CDR3 in amino acids: CASSTERANNEQFF. The CDR3, as DNA: TGTGCCAGCAGTACGGAGCGGGCCAACAATGAGCAGTTCTTC. This chain connects TRBV2 to TRBJ2-1; TRBD2 might be the D (6 bases). CDR1 and CDR2 (germline): SNHLY, FYNNEI. This CDR3 is 14 amino acids long. V was shortened by 5 bases and J by 5 bases, with 13 bases between the two germline ends. The variable domain in full, completed from reference TRBV2 and TRBJ2-1, reads EPEVTQTPSHQVTQMGQEVILRCVPISNHLYFYWYRQILGQKVEFLVSFYNNEISEKSEIFDDQFSVERPDGSNFTLKIRSTKLEDSAMYFCASSTERANNEQFFGPGTRLTVL.

This chain connects TRBV27 to TRBJ1-1; tentative D call: TRBD1 (5 bases). Looked up from germline, CDR1 is MNHEY and CDR2 is SMNVEV (reference sequence). The germline V and J ends were trimmed by 5 bases and 4 bases, with 17 bases remaining between them. The CDR3 totals 15 residues. CDR3 DNA: TGTGCCAGCAGTCTAAAACGCGGGGGAAGCACTGAAGCTTTCTTT. It encodes CASSLKRGGSTEAFF.

The rearrangement joins TRBV6-5 to TRBJ1-1; perhaps TRBD1 as D (6 bases). Germline loops: CDR1 MNHEY, CDR2 SVGAGI. With 5 bases removed from V and 1 base from J, the gap between germline ends came to 8 bases. The CDR3 consists of 13 residues. CDR3 nucleotide sequence: TGTGCCAGCAGTCAGGGGTGGAACACTGAAGCTTTCTTT. This codes for CASSQGWNTEAFF.

This chain connects TRBV28 to TRBJ1-1; TRBD1 aligns across 7 bases. The CDR3 extends over 13 amino acids. Germline V CDR1 and CDR2: MDHEN, SYDVKM. Unmatched junction bases numbered 5, after V lost 2 bases and J lost 8 bases. CDR3 protein: CASSLRQGAEAFF. In nucleotides, the CDR3 is TGTGCCAGCAGTTTACGACAGGGTGCAGAAGCTTTCTTT.

The gene calls are TRBV6-6 and TRBJ1-1; D may be TRBD1 (6 bases). CDR1 is MNHNY and CDR2 is SVGAGI in the germline V gene (reference sequence). This CDR3 is built from 14 residues. V lost 7 bases and J lost 4, with 16 bases in between. The CDR3 DNA is TGTGCCAGCACCCCGCCTCAGGGGACCACTGAAGCTTTCTTT. Translation: CASTPPQGTTEAFF.

The genes are TRBV7-9 and TRBJ2-3, with D possibly TRBD2 on 5 matching bases. The CDR3 contains 17 residues. Germline V gene sequence: CDR1 SEHNR, CDR2 FQNEAQ (reference sequence). Trimming left V 0 bases short and J 5 bases short, with 18 bases between. In DNA, the CDR3 is TGTGCCAGCAGCTTAGCGCGGTCAGCGGCCTTGGGAGATACGCAGTATTTT. Protein: CASSLARSAALGDTQYF. Full variable domain (missing parts from reference TRBV7-9 and TRBJ2-3): DTGVSQNPRHKITKRGQNVTFRCDPISEHNRLYWYRQTLGQGPEFLTYFQNEAQLEKSRLLSDRFSAERPKGSFSTLEIQRTEQGDSAMYLCASSLARSAALGDTQYFGPGTRLTVL.

The chain employs TRBV5-1 and TRBJ1-2; D is undetermined. The CDR3 is 12 residues long. Germline V gene sequence: CDR1 SGHRS, CDR2 YFSETQ. Trimming removed 3 bases from V and 4 bases from J, with 7 bases in between. CDR3 region: CASSSGSYGYTF. CDR3 bases: TGCGCCAGCAGCTCGGGCTCCTATGGCTACACCTTC.

The chain has TRBV7-8 and TRBJ1-5, with D possibly TRBD1 on 6 matching bases. Between the trimmed V and J ends, which lost 11 bases and 1 base, there was a span of 15 bases. This CDR3 has 14 residues. Germline CDR1 SGHVS, CDR2 FQNEAQ. The CDR3 DNA follows: TGTGCCTCCGGGGGGGGCTTAAGCAATCAGCCCCAGCATTTT. Protein product: CASGGGLSNQPQHF.

This clone was picked up a small number of times. The chain carries TRBV5-4 and TRBJ1-1; 8 bases are a match to TRBD1. The CDR3 has 12 amino acids. V dropped 2 bases and J dropped 6; count of bases not matched to a gene: 0. From germline, CDR1 is SGHNT and CDR2 YYREEE (reference sequence). CDR3: CASSLQGAEAFF. CDR3 in DNA: TGTGCCAGCAGCTTACAGGGGGCTGAAGCTTTCTTT.

The chain has TRBV4-2 and TRBJ1-6; D is uncertain. Per the germline V gene, CDR1 is LGHNA and CDR2 is YNFKEQ. V lost 2 bases, J lost 4 bases, and 6 bases lay in between. CDR3 size: 14 residues. The CDR3 sequence is CASSQQAYNSPLHF. In nucleotides, the CDR3 is TGTGCCAGCAGCCAACAGGCTTATAATTCACCCCTCCACTTT.

The chain carries TRBV18 and TRBJ1-1; 7 positions match TRBD1. Germline values: CDR1 KGHSH, CDR2 LQKENI. The CDR3 spans 14 residues. After removal of 6 bases from V and 0 bases from J, the junction contained 4 bases not matched to a gene. The CDR3 protein is CASSQTGMNTEAFF. Here the CDR3 DNA reads TGTGCCAGCTCTCAGACAGGGATGAACACTGAAGCTTTCTTT.

The CDR3 DNA reads TGTGCCAGCAGCTTAAGGTCGGGGGGTGGTCGTGAGACCCAGTACTTC. This encodes CASSLRSGGGRETQYF. The chain carries TRBV7-3 and TRBJ2-5; the match to TRBD2 covers 7 bases. The length of the CDR3 is 16 residues. Germline values: CDR1 SGHTA, CDR2 FQGTGA. V lost 1 base, J lost 5 bases, and 10 bases stayed unmatched.

The rearrangement links TRBV19 to TRBJ2-2; 12 bases line up with TRBD2. In germline, CDR1 is LNHDA, CDR2 SQIVND (reference sequence). The length of the CDR3 is 18 residues. Losses at the gene ends were 5 bases for V and 6 bases for J; bases not matched to a gene: 13. The CDR3 here is CASSVKLAGGPWAGELFF. The DNA of the CDR3 is TGTGCCAGTAGTGTAAAGCTAGCGGGAGGGCCTTGGGCCGGGGAGCTGTTTTTT.

This chain connects TRBV25-1 to TRBJ1-6, with 8 bases fitting TRBD1. The germline CDR1 and CDR2 sequences are MGHDK and SYGVNS. V lost 7 bases, J lost 7 bases, and 3 bases stayed unmatched. The CDR3 has 13 residues. Written as DNA, the CDR3 is TGTGCCAGCATAGGACAGGGCAATTCACCCCTCCACTTT. Translating it yields CASIGQGNSPLHF.

CDR3 nucleotides: TGCAGCGTTGTATCTCGGAACTCCTACAATGAGCAGTTCTTC. This translates into CSVVSRNSYNEQFF. V is TRBV29-1 and J is TRBJ2-1, with D uncertain. The CDR3 is made up of 14 amino acids. Germline values: CDR1 SQVTM, CDR2 ANQGSEA. The ends were cut back, 4 bases at V and 0 bases at J, with 10 bases in the middle.

The V and J genes are TRBV5-4 and TRBJ2-7, with D tentatively TRBD2 (6 bases). Germline V gene lookup returns CDR1 SGHNT and CDR2 YYREEE (reference sequence). Trimming removed 3 bases from V and 7 bases from J, with 17 bases in between. The CDR3 contains 14 residues. The CDR3 DNA is TGTGCCAGCAGCTCCCCGCGGGGCCTAGAGGAGCAGTACTTC. Translation gives CASSSPRGLEEQYF.

The J gene is TRBJ2-4, the V gene TRBV27, with 8 nucleotides matching TRBD2. Germline values: CDR1 MNHEY, CDR2 SMNVEV (reference sequence). V lost 3 bases and J lost 3; bases outside the gene matches: 10. This CDR3 has 17 residues. CDR3 sequence: CASSFGSGTYGKNIQYF. The CDR3 region has the DNA TGTGCCAGCAGTTTCGGTAGCGGGACTTACGGCAAAAACATTCAGTACTTC.

The chain employs TRBV5-5 and TRBJ2-3; D uncertain. Germline V gives CDR1 SGHKS, CDR2 YYEKEE (reference sequence). This CDR3 has 13 amino acids. V lost 3 bases to trimming and J lost 4 bases, with 9 bases between them. CDR3 DNA: TGTGCCAGCAGCTCCTGGGTGGCAGATACGCAGTATTTT. Encoded protein: CASSSWVADTQYF.

The CDR3 nucleotides read TGCAGCGTTGCCGGGACAGCATCCTACGAGCAGTACTTC. Its protein is CSVAGTASYEQYF. The rearrangement links TRBV29-1 to TRBJ2-7; 7 nucleotides agree with TRBD1. V lost 4 bases and J lost 1; bases outside the gene matches: 4. The germline V gene encodes CDR1 SQVTM and CDR2 ANQGSEA. The CDR3 covers 13 residues.

The rearrangement joins TRBV18 to TRBJ1-1; maybe TRBD1 (6 bases). The CDR3 runs to 15 residues. Germline CDR1 and CDR2: KGHSH and LQKENI. Deletions cut 8 bases from V and 0 bases from J, with 16 bases between. In DNA form, the CDR3 reads TGTGCCAGCGAAAAACCGGGACATATGAACACTGAAGCTTTCTTT. It is translated as CASEKPGHMNTEAFF.

This clone was observed once. CDR3 protein: CAWSGGQGQGYTF. DNA for the CDR3: TGTGCCTGGAGTGGAGGACAGGGTCAAGGCTACACCTTC. V is TRBV30 and J is TRBJ1-2; 8 bases line up with TRBD1. The length of the CDR3 is 13 residues. J was trimmed by 8 bases and V by 1 base; bases with no gene match: 6. Germline lookup yields CDR1 GTSNPN and CDR2 SVGIG (reference sequence).

In its sample, this clone was seen once. The V and J genes are TRBV19 and TRBJ1-1; D is uncertain. Germline CDR1 is LNHDA and CDR2 is SQIVND (reference sequence). This CDR3 is built from 14 residues. V lost 3 bases to trimming and J lost 1 base, with 9 bases between them. The CDR3, as DNA: TGTGCCAGTAGTATCCACCCGACGAACACTGAAGCTTTCTTT. The encoded protein is CASSIHPTNTEAFF.

The rearrangement joins TRBV4-1 to TRBJ2-3, with D perhaps TRBD1 (5 bases). Germline V gene lookup returns CDR1 MGHRA and CDR2 YSYEKL. This CDR3 region has 13 residues. The V gene lost 3 bases and the J gene lost 6 bases, with 10 bases spanning the gap. The CDR3 loop reads CASSHPNRDTQYF. CDR3 bases: TGCGCCAGCAGCCACCCCAACAGGGATACGCAGTATTTT.

This rearrangement joins TRBV28 to TRBJ2-5; a weak D match, TRBD2 (6 bases). The CDR3 loop spans 16 amino acids. Trimming stripped 2 bases from V and 1 base from J, with 14 bases between. The germline CDR1 and CDR2 sequences are MDHEN and SYDVKM. The CDR3 sequence is CASSLDGATSQETQYF. In DNA, the CDR3 is TGTGCCAGCAGTTTAGACGGGGCGACTAGCCAAGAGACCCAGTACTTC.

V gene TRBV7-9 combines with J gene TRBJ2-3; 7 nucleotides match TRBD2. V shed 1 base and J 2 bases; nucleotides not matched to a gene: 6. The CDR3 has 16 residues. Germline CDR1 is SEHNR and CDR2 is FQNEAQ (reference sequence). DNA for the CDR3: TGTGCCAGCAGCTTAGTTAGTCTAGCGGACACAGATACGCAGTATTTT. This codes for CASSLVSLADTDTQYF.

The rearrangement joins TRBV29-1 to TRBJ1-1; D gene ambiguous. CDR3 size: 12 residues. The germline V gene has CDR1 SQVTM and CDR2 ANQGSEA. V lost 5 bases, J lost 6 bases, and 13 bases lay in between. The CDR3 sequence is CSVRGWEAEAFF. For the CDR3, the DNA is TGCAGCGTTCGGGGATGGGAGGCTGAAGCTTTCTTT.

V and J are TRBV6-5 and TRBJ1-3; D unclear. The ends were cut back, 6 bases at V and 3 bases at J, with 15 bases in the middle. This CDR3 is 15 amino acids long. Germline-derived CDR1 and CDR2 are MNHEY and SVGAGI. The CDR3 sequence: CASRRTGFGGNTIYF. The CDR3 region has the DNA TGTGCCAGCAGGCGGACCGGCTTCGGTGGAAACACCATATATTTT.